The 15 T cell receptor beta chains below were found in one sample sequenced in a study of CD8+ T cells in alopecia areata. Treatment in this sample: oral pan-JAK inhibitor, 5-10 mg twice daily. cDNA reverse transcribed from extracted RNA served as the sequencing template. Generated by immunoSEQ multiplex PCR, the TCRdb table keeps only in-frame clones and is missing some. The sample has under 130,000 clones; approximately 84% are singletons. Material: CD8+ T cells sorted from blood, obtained between weeks 30 and 35, from a patient treated with tofacitinib. These receptor sequences come from a human donor with alopecia areata.

The genes are TRBV7-9 and TRBJ2-7; a weak D match, TRBD2 (6 bases). Germline lookup yields CDR1 SEHNR and CDR2 FQNEAQ (reference sequence). The CDR3 totals 14 residues. Trimming cost V 5 bases and J 5 bases, with 16 bases left between them. The CDR3, as DNA: TGTGCCAGCAGCCCTTGGGGACCGGGGGACGAGCAGTACTTC. It specifies CASSPWGPGDEQYF.

V usage is TRBV30 and J usage is TRBJ2-7; a weak D match, TRBD1 (6 bases). The CDR3 contains 13 residues. V gave up 8 bases and J gave up 6 bases, with 20 bases separating them. Germline values: CDR1 GTSNPN, CDR2 SVGIG (reference sequence). CDR3 region: CALDLGALVEQYF. CDR3 nucleotide sequence: TGTGCCCTAGATTTGGGGGCATTGGTCGAGCAGTACTTC.

This chain uses TRBV2 with TRBJ2-7, with a possible D match to TRBD1 (5 bases). The CDR3 totals 14 residues. CDR1 and CDR2 from the germline V gene are SNHLY and FYNNEI. Trimming stripped 7 bases from V and 3 bases from J, with 16 bases between. CDR3 sequence: CASTRSDRDYEQYF. CDR3 sequence (DNA): TGTGCCAGCACCCGTTCAGACAGAGACTACGAGCAGTACTTC. The whole variable domain, remainder taken from reference TRBV2 and TRBJ2-7, is EPEVTQTPSHQVTQMGQEVILRCVPISNHLYFYWYRQILGQKVEFLVSFYNNEISEKSEIFDDQFSVERPDGSNFTLKIRSTKLEDSAMYFCASTRSDRDYEQYFGPGTRLTVT.

The V gene is TRBV30, the J gene TRBJ2-3; tentatively, D is TRBD2 (5 bases). Germline CDR1 GTSNPN, CDR2 SVGIG (reference sequence). Trimming pared 4 bases from V and 4 bases from J, leaving 15 bases between. This CDR3 is built from 14 residues. CDR3: CAWIGWEMPDTQYF. The CDR3 nucleotides read TGTGCCTGGATAGGGTGGGAGATGCCAGATACGCAGTATTTT.

The chain links TRBV29-1 to TRBJ2-7, with 13 nucleotides matching TRBD2. CDR3 length equals 16 residues. CDR1 SQVTM and CDR2 ANQGSEA come from the germline V gene. Germline trimming cut 2 bases from V and 3 bases from J; bases unmatched to any gene: 7. The CDR3 DNA follows: TGCAGCGTTGAACTCCGGACTAGCGGGAGATTCTACGAGCAGTACTTC. It yields the protein CSVELRTSGRFYEQYF.

The genes are TRBV5-1 and TRBJ2-7; TRBD2 matches 9 bases. Unmatched junction bases numbered 3, after V lost 0 bases and J lost 2 bases. The CDR3 is 15 amino acids. Germline CDR1 is SGHRS and CDR2 is YFSETQ. The CDR3 loop is CASSLESSGTYEQYF. The CDR3 DNA sequence: TGCGCCAGCAGCTTGGAGTCTAGCGGGACCTACGAGCAGTACTTC.

CDR3 in DNA: TGTGCCAGCAGCGGAGTCGGTGATTCCTACAATGAGCAGTTCTTC. This sequence encodes CASSGVGDSYNEQFF. The J gene is TRBJ2-1, the V gene TRBV13; unclear D gene. The CDR3 runs 15 residues. V lost 5 bases to trimming and J lost 1 base, with 12 bases between them. Germline loops: CDR1 PRHDT, CDR2 FYEKMQ (reference sequence).

The gene calls are TRBV29-1 and TRBJ2-7; 12 nucleotides agree with TRBD2. The CDR3 is made up of 16 amino acids. The germline CDR1 and CDR2 sequences are SQVTM and ANQGSEA. Trimming removed 7 bases from V and 1 base from J; junction bases left unmatched: 11. The CDR3 loop reads CSGAGTSGSLSYEQYF. Here the CDR3 DNA reads TGCAGCGGGGCCGGGACTAGCGGGTCTCTTTCCTACGAGCAGTACTTC.

The chain uses TRBV6-5 and TRBJ2-7; D gene unclear. Germline V lookup: CDR1 MNHEY, CDR2 SVGAGI. V was pared by 2 bases and J by 7 bases, with 18 bases between. The CDR3 sequence is 15 residues long. The CDR3 loop reads CASSYPGHPAQEQYF. The DNA for the CDR3 is TGTGCCAGCAGTTACCCAGGTCACCCAGCTCAAGAGCAGTACTTC.

The chain carries TRBV11-2 and TRBJ2-6; D might be TRBD2 (6 bases). Looked up from germline, CDR1 is SGHAT and CDR2 is FQNNGV. The germline V and J ends were trimmed by 0 bases and 0 bases, with 15 bases remaining between them. CDR3 length: 19 residues. This CDR3 is CASSLDTWRATSGANVLTF. The CDR3 region has the DNA TGTGCCAGCAGCTTAGACACGTGGAGGGCTACCTCTGGGGCCAACGTCCTGACTTTC.

This clone was observed once. V usage is TRBV6-5 and J usage is TRBJ2-3, with D maybe TRBD1 (5 bases). The CDR3 has 13 residues. Trimming cost V 4 bases and J 3 bases, with 8 bases left between them. Germline V gene sequence: CDR1 MNHEY, CDR2 SVGAGI. CDR3 region: CASSSAGTDTQYF. The CDR3 DNA follows: TGTGCCAGCAGTTCGGCAGGGACAGATACGCAGTATTTT.

This clone appeared a single time. The V and J genes are TRBV27 and TRBJ1-6, with 9 bases identical to TRBD1. The CDR3 contains 14 residues. Germline CDR1 reads MNHEY; CDR2 reads SMNVEV (reference sequence). After removal of 6 bases from V and 7 bases from J, the junction contained 4 bases not matched to a gene. The CDR3 DNA reads as TGTGCCAGCAGAGGGACAGGGTGGAATTCACCCCTCCACTTT. Protein sequence: CASRGTGWNSPLHF.

J is TRBJ2-7 and V is TRBV29-1; tentative D call: TRBD1 (5 bases). The ends were cut back, 6 bases at V and 3 bases at J, with 9 bases in the middle. Germline lookup yields CDR1 SQVTM and CDR2 ANQGSEA. This CDR3 comprises 11 residues. The CDR3 nucleotides are TGCAGCGTGACCAGGGACTACGAGCAGTACTTC. Translated, it gives CSVTRDYEQYF.

The V gene is TRBV21-1, the J gene TRBJ2-7; the D call in the table, TRBD1, was not verified against the DNA. TRBV21-1 is designated a pseudogene. The CDR3 sequence is 14 residues long. Here the CDR3 DNA reads TGTGCCAGCAGCAACCGGGACAGGGGTTGCGAGCAGTACTTC. Translation gives CASSNRDRGCEQYF.

J is TRBJ1-6 and V is TRBV4-1, with a tentative D call TRBD1 (5 bases). The CDR3 sequence is 14 residues long. Germline lookup yields CDR1 MGHRA and CDR2 YSYEKL. V lost 0 bases, J lost 7 bases, and 7 bases lay in between. The CDR3 reads CASSQDWGNSPLHF. The CDR3 DNA sequence: TGCGCCAGCAGCCAAGATTGGGGGAATTCACCCCTCCACTTT.